The clone carrying this TCR beta chain was recorded a few times. The record originates from a study of early T cells in non-severe SARS-CoV-2 infection. For the study at large: The input, bulk RNA from unsorted whole blood, was sequenced, and chains were unpaired.

From germline, CDR1 is MNHNY and CDR2 SVGAGI (reference sequence). V shed 0 bases and J 4 bases; nucleotides not matched to a gene: 7. The CDR3 runs to 17 residues. Attachment of unique molecular identifiers was made to individual cDNA molecules. TCRdb analysed the 5' RACE reads with MiXCR anew, one entry per CDR3 protein. The sample contains more than 55,000 distinct CDR3 sequences, approximately 12% of which appear only once. The rearrangement links TRBV6-6 to TRBJ2-3, with TRBD2 identical over 10 bases. This sequence was found in an adult who was a healthcare worker with PCR-confirmed SARS-CoV-2 infection or an uninfected control (not recorded which). Sequencing was done on a sample of whole blood. In nucleotides, the CDR3 is TGTGCCAGCAGTTACTCGAAAGGAGCGGGGGGGCCAGATACGCAGTATTTT. Its translation: CASSYSKGAGGPDTQYF.